Sequencing of this T cell receptor beta chain was carried out in a study of monozygotic twins with inflammatory bowel disease. TCRdb re-called the 5' RACE reads and catalogs CDR3 proteins one per entry, DNA excluded. This sample's clone table lists approximately 400,000 distinct CDR3 sequences. The germline CDR1 and CDR2 sequences are DFQATT and SNEGSKA (reference sequence). The CDR3 consists of 13 residues. The TCR was taken from a human donor with ulcerative colitis or Crohn's disease, or a healthy co-twin of an affected twin (not recorded which). Sequenced material: blood. This chain joins TRBV20-1 and TRBJ2-7. This chain's CDR3 is CSAHGDHSYEQYF.